A single sample gave rise to the 20 T cell receptor beta chains below, sequenced in a study of a mutant IDH1 vaccine in newly diagnosed glioma. The assay was immunoSEQ multiplex PCR, and TCRdb's table has in-frame clones only and misses some. The table has about 46,000 clones, around 92% seen once. The antigens these receptors bind are not known. Indicated time point: week 35, safety follow-up. With topical imiquimod, each dose of the vaccine consisted of 300 ug of mutant IDH1 20-mer peptide. Sequenced material: PBMCs, taken from a glioma patient whose treatment included an IDH1 peptide vaccine. These receptors were taken from a man aged 45-65 years with glioma.

This sequence joins TRBV5-1 and TRBJ2-2, with D maybe TRBD1 (7 bases). V gave up 0 bases and J gave up 6 bases, with 12 bases separating them. Germline CDR1 SGHRS, CDR2 YFSETQ. The CDR3 runs to 15 residues. DNA for the CDR3: TGCGCCAGCAGCTTGGGCGGGACAGACGCCGGGGAGCTGTTTTTT. Residues: CASSLGGTDAGELFF.

This chain's CDR3 is CASSAAGRTNEKLFF. The CDR3 DNA reads as TGTGCCAGCAGCGCGGCGGGGCGGACTAATGAAAAACTGTTTTTT. This chain connects TRBV9 to TRBJ1-4; TRBD1 might be the D (5 bases). The V gene lost 3 bases and the J gene lost 2 bases, with 11 bases spanning the gap. Germline CDR1 SGDLS, CDR2 YYNGEE. The CDR3 has 15 residues.

In its sample, this clone was seen once. This chain connects TRBV29-1 to TRBJ2-1; the match to TRBD2 covers 13 bases. The CDR3 is 19 residues long. V trimming: 8 bases; J trimming: 4 bases; junction bases outside the gene matches: 20. Germline V gene sequence: CDR1 SQVTM, CDR2 ANQGSEA. CDR3 in DNA: TGCAGCATACGCGGAAGAAAACTAGCGGGAGGGCCGGGATACAATGAGCAGTTCTTC. Translation: CSIRGRKLAGGPGYNEQFF.

The rearrangement joins TRBV13 to TRBJ2-1; TRBD2 might be the D (6 bases). With 5 bases removed from V and 5 bases from J, the gap between germline ends came to 10 bases. The CDR3 is made up of 13 amino acids. Germline CDR1 is PRHDT and CDR2 is FYEKMQ (reference sequence). The CDR3: CASSTGTDNEQFF. The CDR3 DNA is TGTGCCAGCAGCACCGGGACTGACAATGAGCAGTTCTTC.

The chain is built from TRBV7-6 and TRBJ2-3; D may correspond to TRBD1 or TRBD2 (6 bases each). The V and J ends lost 5 bases and 2 bases respectively, with 17 bases between them. The CDR3 loop spans 16 amino acids. Germline V gene lookup returns CDR1 SGHVS and CDR2 FNYEAQ. The CDR3 here is CASSPYGGLDTDTQYF. The CDR3 bases are TGTGCCAGCAGCCCTTATGGGGGGCTTGACACAGATACGCAGTATTTT. The entire variable domain, with the rest obtained from reference TRBV7-6 and TRBJ2-3, is as follows: GAGVSQSPRYKVTKRGQDVALRCDPISGHVSLYWYRQALGQGPEFLTYFNYEAQQDKSGLPNDRFSAERPEGSISTLTIQRTEQRDSAMYRCASSPYGGLDTDTQYFGPGTRLTVL.

CDR3 DNA: TGTGCCAGCAGGAACCGGGACCGGAGCTATAGCAATCAGCCCCAGCATTTT. Its protein is CASRNRDRSYSNQPQHF. V usage is TRBV28 and J usage is TRBJ1-5; a weak D match, TRBD1 (5 bases). There are 17 residues in the CDR3. CDR1 and CDR2 (germline): MDHEN, SYDVKM. Trimming left V 6 bases short and J 0 bases short, with 18 bases between.

This clone has only one observation. V and J are TRBV30 and TRBJ2-5; D gene unclear. V lost 1 base and J 4 bases, leaving 10 bases between the germline ends. There are 13 residues in the CDR3. Germline-derived CDR1 and CDR2 are GTSNPN and SVGIG (reference sequence). CDR3 nucleotide sequence: TGTGCCTGGAGTGATGCAATAGGAGAGACCCAGTACTTC. Translating gives CAWSDAIGETQYF.

To note about this clone: At one of its ends the junction is not consistent with the germline gene, which may arise from a read error. V and J are TRBV20-1 and TRBJ1-4; the D is unclear. In germline, CDR1 is DFQATT, CDR2 SNEGSKA (reference sequence). CDR3 size: 10 residues. The CDR3 reads CSAGDEKLFF. The CDR3 region has the DNA TGCAGTGCTGGAGATGAAAAACTGTTTTTT.

V gene TRBV4-1 combines with J gene TRBJ2-7, with 15 bases aligning to TRBD2. The V and J ends lost 3 bases and 3 bases, in that order; junction bases with no gene match: 3. The CDR3 is made up of 16 amino acids. In germline, CDR1 is MGHRA, CDR2 YSYEKL. CDR3 loop: CASSHRGLAGGYEQYF. The CDR3 coding sequence is TGCGCCAGCAGCCACCGGGGACTAGCGGGGGGCTACGAGCAGTACTTC.

The V call is TRBV9, the J call TRBJ2-7; D perhaps matches TRBD2 (6 bases). CDR3 length equals 15 residues. Between the trimmed V and J ends, which lost 4 bases and 2 bases, there was a span of 16 bases. From germline, CDR1 is SGDLS and CDR2 YYNGEE. The CDR3, as DNA: TGTGCCAGCAGCCCCCCGGCTAGCGCCCCCTACGAGCAGTACTTC. Protein product: CASSPPASAPYEQYF.

Turning to this clone: A junction end diverges from the germline sequence, so it may reflect a read error. The chain couples TRBV19 to TRBJ1-5, with unresolved D. CDR3 length: 14 amino acids. Germline V gene lookup returns CDR1 LNHDA and CDR2 SQIVND (reference sequence). CDR3 DNA: TGTGCCAGTAGTATAGGGGCAGGCAAGCAGCCCCAGCATTTT. Protein product: CASSIGAGKQPQHF.

This clone occurred once. The J gene is TRBJ1-1, the V gene TRBV5-5; D not certain. Germline values: CDR1 SGHKS, CDR2 YYEKEE (reference sequence). Trimming took 3 bases from V and 1 from J, leaving 13 bases between them. This CDR3 has 15 residues. CDR3 nucleotide sequence: TGTGCCAGCAGCTCTAGGGCCTCAGAGAACACTGAAGCTTTCTTT. This sequence encodes CASSSRASENTEAFF.

The gene calls are TRBV10-2 and TRBJ2-2, with D perhaps TRBD2 (6 bases). V was clipped by 9 bases and J by 3 bases, with 11 bases between them. Germline loops: CDR1 WSHSY, CDR2 SAAADI. The CDR3 is 13 amino acids. CDR3 bases: TGCGCCAGTAGGACGGGGGACACCGGGGAGCTGTTTTTT. Protein product: CASRTGDTGELFF.

The chain links TRBV29-1 to TRBJ2-7; 7 bases map to TRBD1. The length of the CDR3 is 14 residues. V was clipped by 6 bases and J by 0 bases; unmatched bases: 8. Per the germline V gene, CDR1 is SQVTM and CDR2 is ANQGSEA. The CDR3 loop reads CSVPTGPNSYEQYF. The CDR3 region has the DNA TGCAGCGTGCCGACAGGGCCTAACTCCTACGAGCAGTACTTC.

V and J are TRBV7-2 and TRBJ2-4; possibly TRBD1 or TRBD2 for D (5 bases each). V was pared by 7 bases and J by 0 bases, with 16 bases between. Per germline, CDR1 SGHTA and CDR2 FQGNSA. The CDR3 covers 16 residues. The CDR3 nucleotides read TGTGCCAGCACAGGGCCGGGGTCACTAGCCAAAAACATTCAGTACTTC. It is translated as CASTGPGSLAKNIQYF.

The V gene is TRBV11-2, the J gene TRBJ1-1; 8 bases map to TRBD1. CDR3 length equals 14 residues. The V and J ends lost 3 bases and 4 bases, in that order; junction bases with no gene match: 4. The germline V gene has CDR1 SGHAT and CDR2 FQNNGV. CDR3 residues: CASSLLDRGTEAFF. CDR3 sequence (DNA): TGTGCCAGCAGCTTGCTAGACAGGGGCACTGAAGCTTTCTTT.

The chain combines TRBV12-5 with TRBJ2-2, with D uncertain. CDR1 is LGHNT, CDR2 FRNRAP, per germline. V gave up 3 bases and J gave up 3 bases, with 2 bases separating them. CDR3 length equals 12 residues. The CDR3 DNA reads as TGTGCTAGTGGTTTCGACACCGGGGAGCTGTTTTTT. The encoded protein is CASGFDTGELFF.

This clone was recorded only once. The chain recombines TRBV11-2 with TRBJ1-2; unclear D gene. V shed 3 bases and J shed 1 base, with 0 bases lying between them. The CDR3 sequence is 11 residues long. Germline CDR1 and CDR2: SGHAT and FQNNGV. The CDR3 region is CASSFNYGYTF. The CDR3 coding sequence is TGTGCCAGCAGCTTTAACTATGGCTACACCTTC. Combining the CDR3 with reference TRBV11-2 and TRBJ1-2 gives the whole variable domain EAGVAQSPRYKIIEKRQSVAFWCNPISGHATLYWYQQILGQGPKLLIQFQNNGVVDDSQLPKDRFSAERLKGVDSTLKIQPAKLEDSAVYLCASSFNYGYTFGSGTRLTVV.

The J gene is TRBJ1-3, the V gene TRBV5-4; D remains unclear. There are 15 residues in the CDR3. From germline, CDR1 is SGHNT and CDR2 YYREEE (reference sequence). The V gene lost 4 bases and the J gene lost 4 bases, with 15 bases spanning the gap. The CDR3 DNA reads as TGTGCCAGCAGCAGCCGGGGAGGGTCGGGAAACACCATATATTTT. Amino acids: CASSSRGGSGNTIYF.

V gene TRBV19 combines with J gene TRBJ1-1; unclear D gene. Looked up from germline, CDR1 is LNHDA and CDR2 is SQIVND (reference sequence). CDR3 length: 14 residues. Trimming left V 6 bases short and J 4 bases short, with 15 bases between. The CDR3 DNA follows: TGTGCCAGTAGCCCCACGCGAGAAATCACTGAAGCTTTCTTT. Translation: CASSPTREITEAFF.